The 5 T cell receptor beta chains below all came from one sample that was sequenced in a study of blood T cell repertoires in COVID-19. Clones were read by immunoSEQ multiplex PCR, and TCRdb kept only the in-frame ones, dropping some. The sample holds under 80,000 clones, approximately 90% seen once. The sample consisted of peripheral blood. Source of these receptors: a man between 65 and 80 years old with active or convalescent COVID-19.

The CDR3 loop reads CASSQVAGAREQYF. The CDR3 DNA follows: TGCGCCAGCAGCCAAGTTGCAGGGGCGAGGGAGCAGTACTTC. The rearrangement links TRBV4-3 to TRBJ2-7; D is possibly TRBD1 (6 bases). The ends were cut back, 1 base at V and 7 bases at J, with 14 bases in the middle. Germline assignment: CDR1 LGHNA and CDR2 YSLEER. The CDR3 is made up of 14 amino acids.

The chain links TRBV3-1 (or the pseudogene TRBV3-2) to TRBJ1-1; 8 bases match TRBD1. The V and J ends lost 4 bases and 5 bases, in that order; junction bases with no gene match: 12. CDR1 is LGHDT and CDR2 is YNNKEL in the germline V gene (reference sequence). The CDR3 runs 16 residues. CDR3 nucleotide sequence: TGTGCCAGCAGCCCCTGGTCAGGACAGGGATCTACTGAAGCTTTCTTT. It translates to CASSPWSGQGSTEAFF.

V is TRBV5-5 and J is TRBJ1-3; 9 nucleotides agree with TRBD1. Germline assignment: CDR1 SGHKS and CDR2 YYEKEE (reference sequence). This CDR3 has 15 amino acids. The junction had 4 bases not matched to a gene; V was cut back by 4 bases and J by 2 bases. CDR3 sequence: CASSPNRGPGNTIYF. The DNA of the CDR3 is TGTGCCAGCAGCCCCAACAGGGGGCCTGGAAACACCATATATTTT. The full variable domain, its missing parts supplied by reference TRBV5-5 and TRBJ1-3, is DAGVTQSPTHLIKTRGQQVTLRCSPISGHKSVSWYQQVLGQGPQFIFQYYEKEERGRGNFPDRFSARQFPNYSSELNVNALLLGDSALYLCASSPNRGPGNTIYFGEGSWLTVV.

The chain combines TRBV7-8 with TRBJ1-2; TRBD1 matches 7 bases. The V and J ends lost 4 bases and 7 bases, in that order; junction bases with no gene match: 15. Germline lookup yields CDR1 SGHVS and CDR2 FQNEAQ. The CDR3 length is 16 residues. For the CDR3, the DNA is TGTGCCAGCAGCTCTTCCTCCCCTAAGGGGGCCCTTGGCTACACCTTC. This sequence encodes CASSSSSPKGALGYTF.

J is TRBJ2-7 and V is TRBV19, with 8 bases aligning to TRBD2. Germline CDR1 is LNHDA and CDR2 is SQIVND (reference sequence). V was pared by 3 bases and J by 5 bases, with 6 bases of the junction left unmatched. The CDR3 is made up of 14 amino acids. CDR3 in DNA: TGTGCCAGTAGTATCGGGGTAGCGGGAAACGAGCAGTACTTC. This sequence encodes CASSIGVAGNEQYF.